This T cell receptor (beta chain) was sequenced during a study of blood T cell repertoires in COVID-19. Seattle enrolled patients during active infection and tracked them longitudinally. Germline CDR1 and CDR2: SGHTA and FQGNSA. This CDR3 comprises 11 residues. V shed 5 bases and J 15 bases; nucleotides not matched to a gene: 6. Sequencing used immunoSEQ multiplex PCR; TCRdb keeps in-frame clones, though not all of them. The profile covers more than 300,000 clones, with almost 90% appearing a single time and just under 7.5% taken by the ten largest. The sequenced material came from peripheral blood. This receptor was obtained from a woman in her 70s with COVID-19, enrolled during active disease. The chain has TRBV7-2 and TRBJ2-1; 8 nucleotides agree with TRBD2. The CDR3 region is CASSLGGAPFF. In DNA form, the CDR3 reads TGTGCCAGCAGCCTCGGGGGGGCCCCGTTCTTC.